Each of the 17 T cell receptor beta chains below was sequenced from the same sample in a study of blood T cell repertoires in COVID-19. Only in-frame clones appear in the TCRdb table, and some are missing; sequencing was by immunoSEQ multiplex PCR. Seen here are 220,000 or so clones, roughly 80% observed once, and the top ten hold approximately 1.2%. The sequencing input was PBMCs or T cells enriched from blood (not recorded which). These receptor sequences come from a middle-aged woman with acute COVID-19.

This sequence joins TRBV3-1 (or the pseudogene TRBV3-2) and TRBJ1-1; TRBD1 aligns across 7 bases. V dropped 0 bases and J dropped 1; count of bases not matched to a gene: 5. The CDR3 extends over 16 amino acids. Germline V gives CDR1 LGHDT, CDR2 YNNKEL (reference sequence). This chain's CDR3 is CASSQDRGQPNTEAFF. The CDR3 DNA sequence: TGTGCCAGCAGCCAAGACAGGGGACAGCCGAACACTGAAGCTTTCTTT.

The chain links TRBV5-1 to TRBJ1-1, with a weak D call TRBD1 (5 bases). This CDR3 contains 14 residues. Trimming removed 2 bases from V and 0 bases from J, with 8 bases in between. Germline CDR1 is SGHRS and CDR2 is YFSETQ. The CDR3 reads CASSFQGMNTEAFF. The CDR3 nucleotides read TGCGCCAGCAGCTTCCAGGGAATGAACACTGAAGCTTTCTTT.

The chain employs TRBV5-4 and TRBJ1-6; 9 nucleotides align to TRBD1. This CDR3 has 15 residues. CDR1 is SGHNT, CDR2 YYREEE, per germline (reference sequence). V trimming: 2 bases; J trimming: 6 bases; junction bases outside the gene matches: 3. In nucleotides, the CDR3 is TGTGCCAGCAGCTTACAGGGGGCGCTTAATTCACCCCTCCACTTT. This gives the protein CASSLQGALNSPLHF.

The chain couples TRBV28 to TRBJ2-5; 9 bases map to TRBD1. Germline lookup yields CDR1 MDHEN and CDR2 SYDVKM. J was trimmed by 2 bases and V by 6 bases; bases with no gene match: 7. The CDR3 contains 15 residues. The CDR3 reads CASSSGTGFQETQYF. The CDR3, as DNA: TGTGCCAGCAGCTCCGGGACAGGGTTTCAAGAGACCCAGTACTTC.

As regards this clone: The sample carries other DNA sequences with the same CDR3. The genes are TRBV6-5 and TRBJ2-1; 8 nucleotides match TRBD2. Germline loops: CDR1 MNHEY, CDR2 SVGAGI. V shed 4 bases and J 5 bases; nucleotides not matched to a gene: 4. The CDR3 is 14 amino acids. CDR3 bases: TGTGCCAGCAGTTTAGCGGGAAGGAACAATGAGCAGTTCTTC. Translating gives CASSLAGRNNEQFF.

This rearrangement joins TRBV12-3 or TRBV12-4 to TRBJ2-2; 8 bases match TRBD1. This CDR3 has 12 amino acids. The trim removed 9 bases at V and 6 bases at J, leaving 3 bases unmatched. The CDR3 protein is CASQGAAGELFF. The CDR3 DNA is TGTGCCAGTCAGGGGGCGGCCGGGGAGCTGTTTTTT.

The chain links TRBV7-3 to TRBJ2-5; D not resolved. The germline V and J ends were trimmed by 0 bases and 5 bases, with 7 bases remaining between them. CDR1 and CDR2 (germline): SGHTA, FQGTGA. This CDR3 has 13 amino acids. The CDR3 DNA reads as TGTGCCAGCAGCTTAACTCTAGTTGAGACCCAGTACTTC. This sequence encodes CASSLTLVETQYF.

A single count supports this clone. In DNA, the CDR3 is TGTGCCAGCAGCTTGGGGGGGCGCTGGGATCAGCCCCAGCATTTT. Amino acids: CASSLGGRWDQPQHF. J is TRBJ1-5 and V is TRBV7-2; a possible D gene is TRBD1 (6 bases). The CDR3 is made up of 15 amino acids. Looked up from germline, CDR1 is SGHTA and CDR2 is FQGNSA. V was cut by 3 bases and J by 5 bases, with 14 bases left in between.

This rearrangement joins TRBV27 to TRBJ1-2; TRBD1 aligns across 10 bases. CDR3 length equals 15 residues. Trimming cost V 8 bases and J 4 bases; bases outside gene matches: 10. Germline values: CDR1 MNHEY, CDR2 SMNVEV (reference sequence). The CDR3 loop is CASRQSTGGIYGYTF. The CDR3, as DNA: TGTGCCAGCCGCCAGTCGACAGGGGGCATCTATGGCTACACCTTC.

This rearrangement joins TRBV28 to TRBJ1-4; 7 positions match TRBD1. CDR1 and CDR2 (germline): MDHEN, SYDVKM. This CDR3 has 14 residues. V lost 7 bases and J lost 7; bases outside the gene matches: 9. The CDR3: CASTTGMMGEKLFF. As DNA, the CDR3 is TGTGCCAGCACGACAGGGATGATGGGTGAAAAACTGTTTTTT.

This clone was counted a few times. The CDR3 DNA is TGTGCCAGCAGCCGAGGAGGTGGGGAGGGCGAGCAGTACTTC. It specifies CASSRGGGEGEQYF. The chain joins TRBV7-9 to TRBJ2-7; 7 bases agree with TRBD2. This CDR3 region has 14 residues. J gave up 6 bases and V 5 bases, and 10 bases lay outside the gene matches. The V gene's germline CDR1 is SEHNR and CDR2 FQNEAQ (reference sequence).

V usage is TRBV5-6 and J usage is TRBJ2-3; D call uncertain. Germline values: CDR1 SGHDT, CDR2 YYEEEE. Between the trimmed V and J ends, which lost 0 bases and 4 bases, there was a span of 6 bases. This CDR3 region has 13 residues. The CDR3 DNA follows: TGTGCCAGCAGCTTGGGGAGTTCAGATACGCAGTATTTT. It translates to CASSLGSSDTQYF. The full variable domain, completed using reference TRBV5-6 and TRBJ2-3, is DAGVTQSPTHLIKTRGQQVTLRCSPKSGHDTVSWYQQALGQGPQFIFQYYEEEERQRGNFPDRFSGHQFPNYSSELNVNALLLGDSALYLCASSLGSSDTQYFGPGTRLTVL.

The V call is TRBV5-1, the J call TRBJ2-5; 7 nucleotides match TRBD1. The length of the CDR3 is 15 residues. Trimming cost V 2 bases and J 1 base; bases outside gene matches: 5. Germline CDR1 is SGHRS and CDR2 is YFSETQ. The CDR3 protein is CASSLYGTAQETQYF. The DNA of the CDR3 is TGCGCCAGCAGCTTATACGGGACAGCCCAAGAGACCCAGTACTTC.

This clone was seen once. The rearrangement links TRBV4-3 to TRBJ2-3; 8 bases are shared with TRBD1. With V trimmed by 0 bases and J by 4 bases, 6 bases remained unmatched. The CDR3 spans 16 residues. CDR1 is LGHNA, CDR2 YSLEER, per germline. This CDR3 reads CASSQDAETGADTQYF. The CDR3 region has the DNA TGCGCCAGCAGCCAAGATGCGGAGACAGGGGCAGATACGCAGTATTTT.

The J gene is TRBJ2-7, the V gene TRBV5-4; TRBD1 aligns across 11 bases. The CDR3 contains 14 residues. Germline lookup yields CDR1 SGHNT and CDR2 YYREEE (reference sequence). V trimming: 5 bases; J trimming: 5 bases; junction bases outside the gene matches: 6. CDR3 residues: CASSRDRGAHEQYF. Here the CDR3 DNA reads TGTGCCAGCAGTCGGGACAGGGGGGCTCACGAGCAGTACTTC. The full variable domain, in which reference TRBV5-4 and TRBJ2-7 provide the parts outside the CDR3, is ETGVTQSPTHLIKTRGQQVTLRCSSQSGHNTVSWYQQALGQGPQFIFQYYREEENGRGNFPPRFSGLQFPNYSSELNVNALELDDSALYLCASSRDRGAHEQYFGPGTRLTVT.

The V and J genes are TRBV6-5 and TRBJ1-4; 9 bases agree with TRBD1. V dropped 5 bases and J dropped 8; count of bases not matched to a gene: 6. Per the germline V gene, CDR1 is MNHEY and CDR2 is SVGAGI. This CDR3 has 14 residues. CDR3 DNA sequence: TGTGCCAGCAGTCTTGACAGGGGGAAGGAAAAACTGTTTTTT. This translates into CASSLDRGKEKLFF.

The chain is built from TRBV4-3 and TRBJ1-2; unclear D gene. The CDR3 covers 12 residues. Per the germline V gene, CDR1 is LGHNA and CDR2 is YSLEER. Trimming took 3 bases from V and 2 from J, leaving 4 bases between them. The DNA for the CDR3 is TGCGCCAGCAGCCAGGCAAACTATGGCTACACCTTC. Its protein is CASSQANYGYTF.